The 19 T cell receptor beta chains presented below share a single source sample, sequenced in a study of shared clonotypes between healthy human individuals. Profiled with immunoSEQ multiplex PCR; TCRdb holds only in-frame clones, not every one. The sample yields about 2,500,000 clones, around nine tenths seen once. The sequencing sample was made of naive CD4+ T cells sorted from blood. Subset here: CD45RA+ positively selected. The origin of the receptors is a young man in good health.

CDR3 residues: CASSPDIRGESYEQYF. The CDR3 bases are TGCGCCAGCAGCCCCGATATAAGGGGAGAGAGCTACGAGCAGTACTTC. The chain joins TRBV5-1 to TRBJ2-7; D possibly matches TRBD1 or TRBD2 (5 bases each). Germline-derived CDR1 and CDR2 are SGHRS and YFSETQ. The CDR3 spans 16 residues. Trimming cost V 4 bases and J 3 bases, with 20 bases left between them.

The J gene is TRBJ1-4, the V gene TRBV30; TRBD1 agrees at 7 bases. The V segment lost 3 bases and the J segment 0 bases; nucleotides outside the gene matches: 7. In germline, CDR1 is GTSNPN, CDR2 SVGIG (reference sequence). The CDR3 is 16 amino acids. CDR3 loop: CAWRKGARATNEKLFF. The CDR3 DNA is TGTGCCTGGAGAAAGGGGGCTCGGGCAACTAATGAAAAACTGTTTTTT. Based on the CDR3 plus reference TRBV30 and TRBJ1-4, the full variable domain is SQTIHQWPATLVQPVGSPLSLECTVEGTSNPNLYWYRQAAGRGLQLLFYSVGIGQISSEVPQNLSASRPQDRQFILSSKKLLLSDSGFYLCAWRKGARATNEKLFFGSGTQLSVL.

The chain's CDR3 is CASSILLREKLFF. For the CDR3, the DNA is TGTGCCAGTAGTATCCTCCTCCGAGAAAAACTGTTTTTT. The chain recombines TRBV19 with TRBJ1-4; D ambiguous. Deletions cut 3 bases from V and 8 bases from J, with 10 bases between. Germline V gene lookup returns CDR1 LNHDA and CDR2 SQIVND (reference sequence). The CDR3 totals 13 residues. Complete variable domain (other parts from reference TRBV19 and TRBJ1-4): DGGITQSPKYLFRKEGQNVTLSCEQNLNHDAMYWYRQDPGQGLRLIYYSQIVNDFQKGDIAEGYSVSREKKESFPLTVTSAQKNPTAFYLCASSILLREKLFFGSGTQLSVL.

This clone was counted a few times. At the DNA level, this CDR3 is encoded by other sequences in the same sample as well. The rearrangement links TRBV18 to TRBJ2-5; D not resolved. Per germline, CDR1 KGHSH and CDR2 LQKENI. The CDR3 has 12 residues. V lost 2 bases to trimming and J lost 2 bases, with 3 bases between them. Written as DNA, the CDR3 is TGTGCCAGCTCACCAAATCAAGAGACCCAGTACTTC. Protein product: CASSPNQETQYF.

The chain joins TRBV21-1 to TRBJ2-7; the table's TRBD2 call for D was not verified on the DNA. TRBV21-1 is noted as a pseudogene. The CDR3 consists of 18 residues. CDR3 nucleotide sequence: TGTGCCAGCAGCGTCGTTGAGAATCTAGCGGGAGAAGGGTACGAGCAGTACTTC. Translation: CASSVVENLAGEGYEQYF.

This chain uses TRBV20-1 with TRBJ2-7; D is possibly TRBD1 (6 bases). This CDR3 is built from 11 residues. Trimming removed 5 bases at V and 6 bases at J, with 11 bases between. CDR1 and CDR2 from the germline V gene are DFQATT and SNEGSKA (reference sequence). The CDR3 DNA is TGCAGTGCTTGGACAGAGGTCGAGCAGTACTTC. This gives the protein CSAWTEVEQYF.

This chain links TRBV5-6 with TRBJ1-2, with a possible D match to TRBD1 (5 bases). V gave up 4 bases and J gave up 3 bases, with 16 bases separating them. CDR3 length equals 15 residues. Germline CDR1 and CDR2: SGHDT and YYEEEE. CDR3 DNA sequence: TGTGCCAGCAGCCCCCCGAGGGCCAGGGACTATGGCTACACCTTC. Translating it yields CASSPPRARDYGYTF.

The chain carries TRBV6-4 and TRBJ1-5; 8 nucleotides line up with TRBD1. J lost 9 bases, V lost 2 bases, and 9 bases had no gene match. Germline CDR1 MRHNA, CDR2 SNTAGT. CDR3 length: 15 amino acids. The CDR3 DNA reads TGTGCCAGCAGTGACCCTCGGACAGGGAGGCCGCCCCAGCATTTT. It is translated as CASSDPRTGRPPQHF.

The chain employs TRBV7-2 and TRBJ2-7, with D unresolved. Germline values: CDR1 SGHTA, CDR2 FQGNSA. This CDR3 comprises 14 residues. Trimming took 0 bases from V and 7 from J, leaving 13 bases between them. In DNA, the CDR3 is TGTGCCAGCAGCTTAGCCAGGCAGGCTTGGGAGCAGTACTTC. Its translation is CASSLARQAWEQYF. Full variable domain (remainder filled in from reference TRBV7-2 and TRBJ2-7): GAGVSQSPSNKVTEKGKDVELRCDPISGHTALYWYRQSLGQGLEFLIYFQGNSAPDKSGLPSDRFSAERTGGSVSTLTIQRTQQEDSAVYLCASSLARQAWEQYFGPGTRLTVT.

This chain joins TRBV6-1 and TRBJ1-1; possible D gene TRBD1, 5 bases. CDR1 and CDR2 (germline): MNHNS, SASEGT. The V and J ends lost 7 bases and 8 bases respectively, with 17 bases between them. This CDR3 contains 13 residues. CDR3 protein: CASTGPGREEAFF. CDR3 bases: TGTGCCAGCACGGGGCCCGGGAGGGAAGAAGCTTTCTTT.

Notes on this clone: The same CDR3 is also encoded by other DNA sequences in this sample. The CDR3 protein is CATSRDRSNQPQHF. The CDR3 DNA follows: TGTGCCACCAGCAGAGATCGGAGCAATCAGCCCCAGCATTTT. The chain joins TRBV15 to TRBJ1-5; D unresolved. Trimming removed 0 bases from V and 1 base from J, with 4 bases in between. This CDR3 region has 14 residues. Germline assignment: CDR1 LNHNV and CDR2 YYDKDF (reference sequence).

The chain employs TRBV2 and TRBJ1-1, with D uncertain. Germline assignment: CDR1 SNHLY and CDR2 FYNNEI. V was clipped by 7 bases and J by 1 base, with 7 bases between them. The CDR3 has 12 residues. CDR3 DNA: TGTGCCAGCACCAGAGGGAACACTGAAGCTTTCTTT. Encoded protein: CASTRGNTEAFF.

Note on this clone: Other DNA sequences of this sample code for an identical CDR3. This chain uses TRBV2 with TRBJ2-2; 7 bases match TRBD1. The ends lost 6 bases at V and 5 bases at J; junction bases unmatched: 3. The length of the CDR3 is 13 residues. CDR1 is SNHLY and CDR2 is FYNNEI in the germline V gene. CDR3 coding DNA: TGTGCCAGCAGACAGGGGAGTACCGGGGAGCTGTTTTTT. Protein sequence: CASRQGSTGELFF.

As for this clone: At the DNA level, this CDR3 is encoded by other sequences in the same sample as well. The CDR3 region is CASSSGNQPQHF. The CDR3 region has the DNA TGCGCCAGCAGTTCCGGCAATCAGCCCCAGCATTTT. V is TRBV10-1 and J is TRBJ1-5; D is unclear. CDR1 is WNHNN and CDR2 is SYGVQD in the germline V gene (reference sequence). Trimming shortened V by 5 bases and J by 2 bases, and 4 bases separated the two germline ends. This CDR3 contains 12 residues.

The chain links TRBV6-5 to TRBJ2-1; the D call may be TRBD1 or TRBD2 (5 bases each). V was pared by 0 bases and J by 10 bases, with 16 bases between. The CDR3 runs 15 residues. Germline V gene sequence: CDR1 MNHEY, CDR2 SVGAGI. For the CDR3, the DNA is TGTGCCAGCAGTTACTCCTCCGGGACCTCAAGGGAGCAGTTCTTC. Translated, it gives CASSYSSGTSREQFF.

This chain links TRBV7-9 with TRBJ2-3; 9 nucleotides agree with TRBD2. The CDR3 is 19 residues long. V shed 5 bases and J 2 bases; nucleotides not matched to a gene: 17. From germline, CDR1 is SEHNR and CDR2 FQNEAQ (reference sequence). In DNA form, the CDR3 reads TGTGCCAGCAGCCTACTGAGGCTAACTAGGACTAGCGCCACAGATACGCAGTATTTT. This gives the protein CASSLLRLTRTSATDTQYF.

In the case of this clone: At the DNA level, this CDR3 is encoded by other sequences in the same sample as well. J is TRBJ2-2 and V is TRBV11-3, with a weak D call TRBD2 (5 bases). CDR3 size: 14 residues. V lost 0 bases, J lost 3 bases, and 5 bases lay in between. Germline-derived CDR1 and CDR2 are SGHNT and YENEEA. The DNA of the CDR3 is TGTGCCAGCAGCTTAGACGGGGACACCGGGGAGCTGTTTTTT. Its protein is CASSLDGDTGELFF.

The V call is TRBV7-3, the J call TRBJ2-1; maybe TRBD1 (5 bases). Germline assignment: CDR1 SGHTA and CDR2 FQGTGA. The CDR3 is 14 amino acids. Trimming removed 7 bases at V and 8 bases at J, with 18 bases between. DNA of the CDR3: TGTGCCAGCAAAGTAACCGTGGGGCCTTATGAGCAGTTCTTC. Translation: CASKVTVGPYEQFF.

The chain carries TRBV2 and TRBJ1-1; D ambiguous. V lost 8 bases, J lost 0 bases, and 7 bases lay in between. Germline CDR1 SNHLY, CDR2 FYNNEI. The CDR3 sequence is 12 residues long. In nucleotides, the CDR3 is TGTGCCAGCGGCGACTTGAACACTGAAGCTTTCTTT. Its translation is CASGDLNTEAFF. The whole variable domain, remainder taken from reference TRBV2 and TRBJ1-1, is EPEVTQTPSHQVTQMGQEVILRCVPISNHLYFYWYRQILGQKVEFLVSFYNNEISEKSEIFDDQFSVERPDGSNFTLKIRSTKLEDSAMYFCASGDLNTEAFFGQGTRLTVV.